This entry lists 5 T cell receptor beta chains sequenced from one sample in a study of vaccination and CD4 T cells after COVID-19. Their antigens remain unidentified. The study sequenced cultured CD4+ T cell DNA using the Oncomine TCR Beta short-read assay. Using its own MiXCR run on the PCR reads, TCRdb lists one record per CDR3 protein. Among 3,900 or so distinct CDR3 sequences listed, more than 30% were seen once. Documented treatment: roughly nine-day PBMC culture with coronavirus spike peptide pools or control peptides (ViraFEST assay). The sample taken for sequencing was CD4+ T cells from blood, cultured in vitro. The receptors shown here come from a human donor who had recovered from COVID-19.

This clonotype was detected only once. The gene calls are TRBV5-6 and TRBJ2-7; D not certain. The CDR3 is 11 amino acids. V was pared by 3 bases and J by 7 bases, with 8 bases between. Germline V gives CDR1 SGHDT, CDR2 YYEEEE. The CDR3 coding sequence is TGTGCCAGCAGCTCGTACGGGGAGCAGTACTTC. Translating it yields CASSSYGEQYF.

The chain recombines TRBV11-2 with TRBJ2-7; 11 bases line up with TRBD2. The ends lost 3 bases at V and 0 bases at J; junction bases unmatched: 10. Per germline, CDR1 SGHAT and CDR2 FQNNGV. The CDR3 loop spans 18 amino acids. CDR3 sequence reads: CASSFLGTSGCGSYEQYF. The DNA of the CDR3 is TGTGCCAGCAGCTTCCTGGGGACTAGCGGCTGTGGCTCCTACGAGCAGTACTTC.

This chain links TRBV5-1 with TRBJ1-2, with 7 bases aligning to TRBD1. V dropped 3 bases and J dropped 4; count of bases not matched to a gene: 6. Germline CDR1 and CDR2: SGHRS and YFSETQ. CDR3 length: 14 amino acids. This chain's CDR3 is CASSSGTAGYGYTF. The CDR3 DNA reads TGCGCCAGCAGCTCCGGGACAGCGGGCTATGGCTACACCTTC. The variable domain in full, completed from reference TRBV5-1 and TRBJ1-2, reads KAGVTQTPRYLIKTRGQQVTLSCSPISGHRSVSWYQQTPGQGLQFLFEYFSETQRNKGNFPGRFSGRQFSNSRSEMNVSTLELGDSALYLCASSSGTAGYGYTFGSGTRLTVV.

This clonotype was detected a few times. The CDR3 bases are TGCGCCAGCAGCTTGGCCGGGCCAGAGACCCAGTACTTC. Its protein is CASSLAGPETQYF. The chain couples TRBV5-1 to TRBJ2-5; D remains unclear. This CDR3 region has 13 residues. Trimming pared 0 bases from V and 4 bases from J, leaving 7 bases between. The germline V gene has CDR1 SGHRS and CDR2 YFSETQ.

This sequence joins TRBV27 and TRBJ2-7; D ambiguous. The germline V and J ends were trimmed by 6 bases and 6 bases, with 18 bases remaining between them. The germline V gene has CDR1 MNHEY and CDR2 SMNVEV (reference sequence). This CDR3 spans 14 amino acids. The CDR3 nucleotides are TGTGCCAGCAGCAGACGGGTTCTGACGAGCGAGCAGTACTTC. This translates into CASSRRVLTSEQYF.